These T cell receptor beta chains were read from a single sample in a study of memory CD4+ T cells and cytomegalovirus serostatus. Sequencing was performed with immunoSEQ multiplex PCR; in TCRdb, only in-frame clones are kept and a portion is missing. The table shows about 92,000 clones, with 80% occurring only once. Input material: memory CD4+ T cells from blood. The receptors derive from an adult in good health and CMV-seropositive. The conserved cysteine and the conserved F or W are not part of the CDR3 here. Clone size is shown for a subset of rows, as once, few, many or a class of expanded clone.

TRBJ2-1	15	-	TRBV11-2	ASRSLSGSSVHNEQF
TRBJ1-6	11	-	TRBV5-1	ASSYNRDSPLH
TRBJ1-1	12	-	TRBV30	AWSVGWGATEAF
TRBJ1-1	12	-	TRBV27	ASSYGGVNTEAF
TRBJ2-3	13	-	TRBV10-3	AIRVVTTGTDTQY
TRBJ1-2	9	-	TRBV30	AWAGGFGYT
TRBJ2-3	12	-	TRBV7-3	ASSVTVNTDTQY
TRBJ2-2	12	-	TRBV27	ASTTGPNTGELF
TRBJ2-1	13	-	TRBV4-2	ASSQPGTDYNEQF
TRBJ2-2	13	few	TRBV7-2	ASSLWTGAAGELF
TRBJ1-2	13	-	TRBV10-3	AISESLGIPYGYT
TRBJ1-4	11	-	TRBV27	ASRAGPNEKLF
TRBJ1-2	11	-	TRBV14	ASSQVTGDGYT
TRBJ2-7	9	-	TRBV18	ASSGFHEQY
TRBJ1-4	11	once	TRBV10-3	AISTGMDEKLF
TRBJ1-3	14	-	TRBV7-2	ASSLAMAGAGNTIY
TRBJ2-3	12	-	TRBV4-2	ASSQDLTGVTQY
TRBJ2-2	13	-	TRBV7-9	ASSLSGRDTGELF
TRBJ2-3	15	-	TRBV4-1	ASSQDSTGGISDTQY
TRBJ2-7	13	-	TRBV18	ASSPPGTGGSEQY
TRBJ1-1	14	-	TRBV5-1	ASSSGPQGGDTEAF
TRBJ2-7	9	-	TRBV6-1	ASSERYEQY
TRBJ1-3	9	-	TRBV13	ASSRGNTIY
TRBJ2-1	12	-	TRBV6-6	ASSYSGTSNEQF
TRBJ2-7	13	-	TRBV28	ASSPGPASSYEQY